The 15 T cell receptor beta chains given below trace back to one sample, sequenced in a study of shared clonotypes between healthy human individuals. Data came from immunoSEQ multiplex PCR; TCRdb stores just in-frame clones and leaves some out. Of hundreds of thousands of clones in the sample, around 86% were seen once. The specimen was memory CD8+ T cells sorted from blood. Subset denoted: CD45RO+ cells pooled with CCR7-negative TemRA cells. These TCRs come from a man between 18 and 35 years old in good health.

The J gene is TRBJ2-1, the V gene TRBV18; TRBD2 matches 9 bases. V trimming: 6 bases; J trimming: 7 bases; junction bases outside the gene matches: 10. The CDR3 is 15 amino acids. Germline CDR1 KGHSH, CDR2 LQKENI. The CDR3 protein is CASSPPGLARNEQFF. CDR3 DNA sequence: TGTGCCAGCTCTCCGCCGGGACTAGCACGGAATGAGCAGTTCTTC.

V usage is TRBV4-1 and J usage is TRBJ1-6; 7 bases agree with TRBD1. Trimming cost V 6 bases and J 1 base; bases outside gene matches: 6. Germline values: CDR1 MGHRA, CDR2 YSYEKL. The length of the CDR3 is 16 residues. CDR3 sequence: CASSDRDGSYNSPLHF. The CDR3 nucleotides read TGCGCCAGCAGTGACAGGGATGGGTCCTATAATTCACCCCTCCACTTT.

The CDR3, as DNA: TGTGCCACCTATTCGTTGGCAGGGGTGTCGGCAGGTAGTGGCTACACCTTC. It yields the protein CATYSLAGVSAGSGYTF. The chain joins TRBV7-8 to TRBJ1-2, with D tentatively TRBD1 (6 bases). CDR3 length equals 17 residues. Germline CDR1 is SGHVS and CDR2 is FQNEAQ. Trimming removed 10 bases from V and 7 bases from J, with 31 bases in between.

The chain has TRBV7-6 and TRBJ1-1; 7 nucleotides agree with TRBD1. This CDR3 region has 16 residues. Trimming cost V 2 bases and J 0 bases; bases outside gene matches: 6. The germline CDR1 and CDR2 sequences are SGHVS and FNYEAQ. The chain's CDR3 is CASSLSRTGMNTEAFF. In DNA form, the CDR3 reads TGTGCCAGCAGCTTAAGCCGGACAGGCATGAACACTGAAGCTTTCTTT.

The chain couples TRBV30 to TRBJ2-7; 8 bases agree with TRBD2. The CDR3 runs to 14 residues. V lost 0 bases, J lost 4 bases, and 5 bases stayed unmatched. CDR1 and CDR2 from the germline V gene are GTSNPN and SVGIG (reference sequence). The CDR3 loop reads CAWSVRGGLYEQYF. The CDR3 DNA sequence: TGTGCCTGGAGTGTACGGGGGGGGCTATACGAGCAGTACTTC.

The V call is TRBV25-1, the J call TRBJ2-5, with D perhaps TRBD1 (6 bases). Trimming took off 8 bases at V and 9 bases at J, with 13 bases between the two ends. Germline assignment: CDR1 MGHDK and CDR2 SYGVNS. The CDR3 is 11 amino acids. CDR3 nucleotides: TGTGCCAGCTACGGACAGTCCCCCCAGTACTTC. It is translated as CASYGQSPQYF.

This sequence joins TRBV9 and TRBJ1-2, with D maybe TRBD1 (5 bases). The CDR3 contains 10 residues. Germline V lookup: CDR1 SGDLS, CDR2 YYNGEE. Trimming removed 8 bases at V and 8 bases at J, with 10 bases between. As DNA, the CDR3 is TGTGCCAGTTCGGGGGAAGGCTACACCTTC. Protein product: CASSGEGYTF.

The chain couples TRBV5-1 to TRBJ2-6; 9 nucleotides align to TRBD2. Germline V gene data show CDR1 as SGHRS and CDR2 as YFSETQ. The CDR3 is made up of 18 amino acids. V was pared by 2 bases and J by 2 bases, with 8 bases of the junction left unmatched. Here the CDR3 reads CASSFGTSWRTGANVLTF. Here the CDR3 DNA reads TGCGCCAGCAGCTTCGGGACTAGCTGGAGAACTGGGGCCAACGTCCTGACTTTC.

The chain recombines TRBV6-6 with TRBJ1-4, with TRBD1 matching over 8 bases. Looked up from germline, CDR1 is MNHNY and CDR2 is SVGAGI (reference sequence). The CDR3 has 14 residues. Losses at the gene ends were 11 bases for V and 8 bases for J; bases not matched to a gene: 13. CDR3 DNA: TGTGCCGGCAATCTGACAGGGGTAGAGGAAAAACTGTTTTTT. Its translation is CAGNLTGVEEKLFF.

The V and J genes are TRBV19 and TRBJ2-1; no firm D call. V was cut by 2 bases and J by 9 bases, with 5 bases left in between. This CDR3 has 11 residues. Germline CDR1 LNHDA, CDR2 SQIVND (reference sequence). The CDR3 spells CASSIMGEQFF. CDR3 DNA sequence: TGTGCCAGTAGTATAATGGGTGAGCAGTTCTTC.

The count of this clone is one. V gene TRBV29-1 combines with J gene TRBJ2-3; D unclear. Trimming took 5 bases from V and 3 from J, leaving 12 bases between them. The V gene's germline CDR1 is SQVTM and CDR2 ANQGSEA. The CDR3 totals 13 residues. CDR3 sequence: CSVQTTLTDTQYF. The CDR3 DNA reads TGCAGCGTTCAAACAACACTGACAGATACGCAGTATTTT.

This chain's CDR3 is CASSYKWGGDQPQHF. CDR3 in DNA: TGTGCCAGCAGTTACAAGTGGGGTGGGGATCAGCCCCAGCATTTT. The V call is TRBV6-5, the J call TRBJ1-5; no clear D gene. Looked up from germline, CDR1 is MNHEY and CDR2 is SVGAGI. CDR3 size: 15 residues. V lost 2 bases and J 5 bases, leaving 13 bases between the germline ends.

The J gene is TRBJ2-5, the V gene TRBV6-1; D gene unclear. V shed 6 bases and J shed 7 bases, with 12 bases lying between them. The germline V gene encodes CDR1 MNHNS and CDR2 SASEGT. The CDR3 has 12 amino acids. The CDR3 loop reads CASSPWGGTQYF. The CDR3 coding sequence is TGTGCCAGCAGCCCTTGGGGTGGGACCCAGTACTTC.

The chain has TRBV7-9 and TRBJ1-2; the match to TRBD1 covers 10 bases. Unmatched junction bases numbered 2, after V lost 1 base and J lost 6 bases. The germline V gene encodes CDR1 SEHNR and CDR2 FQNEAQ (reference sequence). The CDR3 spans 14 residues. The CDR3 sequence: CASSLGGTGDGYTF. The CDR3 nucleotides are TGTGCCAGCAGCTTAGGAGGGACAGGGGATGGCTACACCTTC.

V is TRBV29-1 and J is TRBJ1-2; TRBD1 matches at 7 bases. The germline CDR1 and CDR2 sequences are SQVTM and ANQGSEA. Losses at the gene ends were 7 bases for V and 8 bases for J; bases not matched to a gene: 10. The CDR3 has 12 residues. In DNA form, the CDR3 reads TGCAGCGGGACAGGCCTAAACGGAGGCTACACCTTC. Translating it yields CSGTGLNGGYTF.